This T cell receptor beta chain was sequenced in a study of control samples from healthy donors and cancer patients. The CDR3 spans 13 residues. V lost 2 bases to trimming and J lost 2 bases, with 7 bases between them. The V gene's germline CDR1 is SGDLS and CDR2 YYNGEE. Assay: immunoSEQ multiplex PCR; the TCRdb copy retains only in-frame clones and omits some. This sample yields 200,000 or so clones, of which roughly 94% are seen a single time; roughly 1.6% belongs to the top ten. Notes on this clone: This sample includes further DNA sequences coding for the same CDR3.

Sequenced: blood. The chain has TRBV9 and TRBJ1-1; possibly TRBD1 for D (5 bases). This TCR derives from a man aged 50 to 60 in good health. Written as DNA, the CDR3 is TGTGCCAGCAGCGTCGACAGAAACACTGAAGCTTTCTTT. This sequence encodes CASSVDRNTEAFF.